Presented here are 26 T cell receptor beta chains from one specimen sequenced in a study of cytomegalovirus exposure and HLA in healthy donors. Researchers ran the PCR with 60 Vbeta and 13 Jbeta primers. Here immunoSEQ multiplex PCR was the method, and the copy in TCRdb shows in-frame clones only, minus some. The sample yields approximately 150,000 clones, roughly 79% seen once. The sequenced sample was PBMCs. All receptors come from a man aged 40-55 years in good health and CMV-seronegative.

The rearrangement links TRBV25-1 to TRBJ2-1; 10 nucleotides agree with TRBD2. In germline, CDR1 is MGHDK, CDR2 SYGVNS. After removal of 4 bases from V and 3 bases from J, the junction contained 0 bases not matched to a gene. This CDR3 region has 14 residues. CDR3 in DNA: TGTGCCAGCAGTGGACTAGCGGGCTACAATGAGCAGTTCTTC. Protein: CASSGLAGYNEQFF.

The genes are TRBV6-4 and TRBJ2-3; 9 bases are shared with TRBD2. This CDR3 is 14 amino acids long. Germline loops: CDR1 MRHNA, CDR2 SNTAGT. Unmatched junction bases numbered 0, after V lost 4 bases and J lost 1 base. The DNA for the CDR3 is TGTGCCAGCAGTGCTAGCGGGGGCACAGATACGCAGTATTTT. Translation gives CASSASGGTDTQYF.

V is TRBV19 and J is TRBJ1-1; 10 positions agree with TRBD1. The V gene end was trimmed by 5 bases and the J gene end by 2 bases; junction bases not matched to a gene: 5. Per germline, CDR1 LNHDA and CDR2 SQIVND (reference sequence). The CDR3 runs 15 residues. CDR3 amino acids: CASSQGQGINTEAFF. The CDR3 nucleotides are TGTGCCAGTAGTCAGGGACAGGGGATAAACACTGAAGCTTTCTTT.

The chain uses TRBV27 and TRBJ2-7; D is ambiguous. Trimming removed 3 bases at V and 7 bases at J, with 10 bases between. Germline lookup yields CDR1 MNHEY and CDR2 SMNVEV (reference sequence). The CDR3 contains 12 residues. CDR3 region: CASSFTDREQYF. The CDR3 region has the DNA TGTGCCAGCAGTTTCACAGATAGGGAGCAGTACTTC.

The chain is built from TRBV5-1 and TRBJ2-5; the match to TRBD2 covers 7 bases. The CDR3 is made up of 13 amino acids. The J segment lost 4 bases and the V segment lost 4 bases, leaving 4 bases of the junction unmatched. The germline V gene encodes CDR1 SGHRS and CDR2 YFSETQ. This CDR3 reads CASSPPGGETQYF. The CDR3 nucleotides read TGCGCCAGCAGCCCCCCGGGGGGAGAGACCCAGTACTTC.

The genes are TRBV9 and TRBJ2-7; 7 bases are a match to TRBD2. V gave up 0 bases and J gave up 2 bases; unmatched junction bases: 2. Germline values: CDR1 SGDLS, CDR2 YYNGEE. The CDR3 length is 14 residues. CDR3 sequence: CASSVGGRAYEQYF. The DNA of the CDR3 is TGTGCCAGCAGCGTAGGGGGGAGGGCCTACGAGCAGTACTTC.

V is TRBV4-1 and J is TRBJ2-7; 8 positions match TRBD2. The V gene end was trimmed by 0 bases and the J gene end by 3 bases; junction bases not matched to a gene: 7. Looked up from germline, CDR1 is MGHRA and CDR2 is YSYEKL. The CDR3 totals 16 residues. The DNA for the CDR3 is TGCGCCAGCAGCCAAGACGGTAGCGGGATAGTCTACGAGCAGTACTTC. This codes for CASSQDGSGIVYEQYF.

The V gene is TRBV19, the J gene TRBJ2-6, with TRBD1 identical over 7 bases. CDR1 is LNHDA, CDR2 SQIVND, per germline (reference sequence). The CDR3 length is 16 residues. V lost 8 bases, J lost 4 bases, and 11 bases stayed unmatched. This CDR3 reads CASGDAGGTGANVLTF. The CDR3 DNA reads TGTGCCAGTGGAGATGCAGGGGGAACCGGGGCCAACGTCCTGACTTTC.

V and J are TRBV28 and TRBJ1-2, with D possibly being TRBD1 (6 bases). Trimming stripped 6 bases from V and 0 bases from J, with 11 bases between. The CDR3 is 14 residues long. The germline V gene has CDR1 MDHEN and CDR2 SYDVKM. CDR3 in amino acids: CASSYTGSNYGYTF. CDR3 nucleotide sequence: TGTGCCAGCAGCTACACAGGGTCTAACTATGGCTACACCTTC.

J is TRBJ1-2 and V is TRBV4-1, with 7 bases lining up with TRBD1. Trimming took 0 bases from V and 4 from J; bases not matched to a gene: 11. The V gene's germline CDR1 is MGHRA and CDR2 YSYEKL. The CDR3 sequence is 17 residues long. CDR3: CASSQDWQGDIGYGYTF. The CDR3 DNA is TGCGCCAGCAGCCAAGATTGGCAGGGGGACATCGGCTATGGCTACACCTTC.

The rearrangement links TRBV7-9 to TRBJ1-4, with 7 bases identical to TRBD1. In germline, CDR1 is SEHNR, CDR2 FQNEAQ (reference sequence). V gave up 4 bases and J gave up 3 bases; unmatched junction bases: 8. The CDR3 contains 16 residues. CDR3 amino acids: CASSSWTGQPNEKLFF. In nucleotides, the CDR3 is TGTGCCAGCAGCTCCTGGACGGGACAGCCTAATGAAAAACTGTTTTTT.

The chain carries TRBV30 and TRBJ2-2; TRBD2 agrees at 11 bases. The CDR3 spans 16 residues. The germline V gene encodes CDR1 GTSNPN and CDR2 SVGIG (reference sequence). V shed 2 bases and J 4 bases; nucleotides not matched to a gene: 6. CDR3 loop: CAWSLGSGRATGELFF. DNA for the CDR3: TGTGCCTGGAGTTTGGGTAGCGGGAGGGCCACCGGGGAGCTGTTTTTT.

The rearrangement uses TRBV6-4 and TRBJ2-6; TRBD1 agrees at 7 bases. The CDR3 is 17 residues long. With 6 bases clipped from V and 1 base from J, the junction kept 9 bases outside the gene matches. Germline V CDR1 and CDR2: MRHNA, SNTAGT. CDR3 DNA: TGTGCCAGCAGCCCACAGGGGAGTCGGTCTGGGGCCAACGTCCTGACTTTC. Protein product: CASSPQGSRSGANVLTF.

The chain employs TRBV4-2 and TRBJ2-5; 7 bases are a match to TRBD2. CDR1 is LGHNA and CDR2 is YNFKEQ in the germline V gene. The CDR3 extends over 14 amino acids. V trimming: 0 bases; J trimming: 5 bases; junction bases outside the gene matches: 3. In nucleotides, the CDR3 is TGTGCCAGCAGCCAAGATAGGGAGGGGGAGACCCAGTACTTC. Its translation: CASSQDREGETQYF.

The genes are TRBV11-3 and TRBJ1-2; 11 nucleotides match TRBD1. V was pared by 3 bases and J by 2 bases, with 8 bases of the junction left unmatched. The CDR3 contains 17 residues. Germline assignment: CDR1 SGHNT and CDR2 YENEEA. The CDR3 loop is CASSLPGTGGKNYGYTF. The CDR3 DNA reads as TGTGCCAGCAGCTTGCCTGGGACAGGGGGAAAAAACTATGGCTACACCTTC. The full variable domain, in which reference TRBV11-3 and TRBJ1-2 provide the parts outside the CDR3, is EAGVVQSPRYKIIEKKQPVAFWCNPISGHNTLYWYLQNLGQGPELLIRYENEEAVDDSQLPKDRFSAERLKGVDSTLKIQPAELGDSAVYLCASSLPGTGGKNYGYTFGSGTRLTVV.

Only a few counts were recorded for this clone. J is TRBJ1-2 and V is TRBV9, with D unresolved. Per germline, CDR1 SGDLS and CDR2 YYNGEE. The V end was cut by 0 bases, the J end by 3 bases, with 12 bases between. The CDR3 contains 15 residues. The CDR3 protein is CASSVERPSDYGYTF. The CDR3 DNA reads as TGTGCCAGCAGCGTAGAACGGCCCAGCGACTATGGCTACACCTTC.

The rearrangement links TRBV5-1 to TRBJ2-5; D is possibly TRBD1 (6 bases). The J call could be wrong; TRBJ2-7 is a better fit for the DNA end. The CDR3 runs to 13 residues. From germline, CDR1 is SGHRS and CDR2 YFSETQ. The CDR3 DNA reads TGCGCCAGCAGCGGGGACACCAGCTACGAGCAGTACTTC. This gives the protein CASSGDTSYEQYF.

The chain employs TRBV18 and TRBJ2-1; 9 bases match TRBD1. This CDR3 spans 16 amino acids. V dropped 0 bases and J dropped 3; count of bases not matched to a gene: 3. Germline assignment: CDR1 KGHSH and CDR2 LQKENI. The CDR3 region is CASSPPRTGVYNEQFF. CDR3 nucleotides: TGTGCCAGCTCACCACCGCGGACAGGGGTCTACAATGAGCAGTTCTTC.

The rearrangement uses TRBV5-5 and TRBJ2-7; D perhaps matches TRBD1 (5 bases). Germline lookup yields CDR1 SGHKS and CDR2 YYEKEE (reference sequence). The CDR3 is made up of 12 amino acids. Trimming took 2 bases from V and 6 from J, leaving 9 bases between them. The CDR3 loop is CASSFPGSEQYF. DNA for the CDR3: TGTGCCAGCAGCTTCCCAGGGTCCGAGCAGTACTTC. Together with reference TRBV5-5 and TRBJ2-7, the CDR3 gives the full variable domain: DAGVTQSPTHLIKTRGQQVTLRCSPISGHKSVSWYQQVLGQGPQFIFQYYEKEERGRGNFPDRFSARQFPNYSSELNVNALLLGDSALYLCASSFPGSEQYFGPGTRLTVT.

The chain joins TRBV29-1 to TRBJ1-3; D gene uncertain. This CDR3 comprises 12 residues. The germline V and J ends were trimmed by 1 base and 3 bases, with 4 bases remaining between them. Per the germline V gene, CDR1 is SQVTM and CDR2 is ANQGSEA. The CDR3 reads CSVEADGNTIYF. As DNA, the CDR3 is TGCAGCGTTGAAGCAGATGGAAACACCATATATTTT.

The CDR3 region has the DNA TGCGCCAGCAGCTTAGGGGACTATACCTACGAGCAGTACTTC. Its protein is CASSLGDYTYEQYF. The genes are TRBV5-1 and TRBJ2-7; 7 positions match TRBD2. The germline V gene has CDR1 SGHRS and CDR2 YFSETQ. This CDR3 contains 14 residues. The V segment lost 2 bases and the J segment 2 bases; nucleotides outside the gene matches: 4.

V is TRBV19 and J is TRBJ1-2; D possibly corresponds to TRBD1 (5 bases). The V end lost 10 bases, the J end lost 5 bases, and 20 bases lay between the germline ends. Germline V gene data show CDR1 as LNHDA and CDR2 as SQIVND (reference sequence). This CDR3 contains 14 residues. The DNA of the CDR3 is TGTGCCACGCAGAGAAGGGTCGGGGGGTATGGCTACACCTTC. Translation: CATQRRVGGYGYTF.

This clone turned up a few times. The V gene is TRBV2, the J gene TRBJ2-3; D gene ambiguous. Looked up from germline, CDR1 is SNHLY and CDR2 is FYNNEI. This CDR3 is 14 amino acids long. The germline V and J ends were trimmed by 6 bases and 4 bases, with 14 bases remaining between them. As DNA, the CDR3 is TGTGCCAGCAGCCTAAACCCTGTCGCAGATACGCAGTATTTT. This codes for CASSLNPVADTQYF.

This clone showed up just a few times. The chain uses TRBV5-4 and TRBJ2-3; TRBD2 aligns across 9 bases. The CDR3 runs 15 residues. With 4 bases clipped from V and 5 bases from J, the junction kept 8 bases outside the gene matches. Germline V gene sequence: CDR1 SGHNT, CDR2 YYREEE (reference sequence). The CDR3 protein is CASSPGGGREDTQYF. Written as DNA, the CDR3 is TGTGCCAGCAGCCCCGGAGGCGGGAGGGAAGATACGCAGTATTTT.

This chain links TRBV6-4 with TRBJ2-7; 9 positions match TRBD2. V dropped 4 bases and J dropped 4; count of bases not matched to a gene: 11. The V gene's germline CDR1 is MRHNA and CDR2 SNTAGT. The CDR3 extends over 16 amino acids. The chain's CDR3 is CASSATRSGRLYEQYV. The CDR3 DNA reads as TGTGCCAGCAGTGCGACCAGAAGCGGGAGGTTGTACGAGCAGTACGTC.

The rearrangement joins TRBV27 to TRBJ1-2, with D uncertain. This CDR3 is built from 13 residues. V was pared by 4 bases and J by 4 bases, with 10 bases between. Germline V gene data show CDR1 as MNHEY and CDR2 as SMNVEV (reference sequence). The CDR3 sequence is CASSWGESYGYTF. The DNA of the CDR3 is TGTGCCAGCAGTTGGGGAGAGAGCTATGGCTACACCTTC.